Included here is one TCR beta chain sequence, with context. Trimming removed 8 bases at V and 5 bases at J, with 14 bases between. Germline lookup yields CDR1 SGHTA and CDR2 FQGNSA. This CDR3 has 13 amino acids. From the PCR reads, TCRdb called clonotypes with MiXCR, one entry per CDR3 protein. The table has 15,000 or so distinct CDR3 sequences, over 50% seen once; the top ten hold about 33%. This sample is drawn from a study of tumor-infiltrating lymphocytes in oesophageal squamous cell carcinoma. This rearrangement joins TRBV7-2 to TRBJ2-3; D unresolved. This receptor was taken from a female donor with esophageal squamous cell carcinoma. Specimen: esophageal tumor tissue. CDR3 loop: CASLPQVGDTQYF. The CDR3 DNA sequence: TGTGCCAGCCTACCCCAAGTTGGAGATACGCAGTATTTT. Full variable domain (outside the CDR3, taken from reference TRBV7-2 and TRBJ2-3): GAGVSQSPSNKVTEKGKDVELRCDPISGHTALYWYRQSLGQGLEFLIYFQGNSAPDKSGLPSDRFSAERTGGSVSTLTIQRTQQEDSAVYLCASLPQVGDTQYFGPGTRLTVL.